The TCR beta chain under discussion was sequenced for a study of OX40 agonist ivuxolimab in advanced cancers. Study-wide results and caveats: At 0.1 to 3.0 mg/kg, CD4+ and CD8+ blood T cells expanded clonally by week 6.

A note on this clone: Its matching antigen is unknown.

Germline V gene lookup returns CDR1 SGDLS and CDR2 YYNGEE. CDR3 length: 15 residues. The ends were cut back, 6 bases at V and 7 bases at J, with 20 bases in the middle. Assay: immunoSEQ multiplex PCR; the TCRdb copy retains only in-frame clones and omits some. The table records roughly 65,000 clones, 80% to 85% of them present only once. The chain carries TRBV9 and TRBJ1-5, with D possibly TRBD1 on 5 matching bases. The source of this sequence is an adult with an advanced solid tumor such as melanoma, head and neck, liver or kidney cancer. Sequenced here: CD4+ or CD8+ T cells sorted from blood, sampled in a trial of the OX40 agonist ivuxolimab. The CDR3 spells CASTLLRADRQPQHF. The CDR3 DNA is TGTGCCAGCACCCTCCTGCGGGCAGACAGACAGCCCCAGCATTTT.